The next 12 T cell receptor beta chains were all read from a single sample in a study of response to subunit inactivated influenza vaccine. TCRdb passed the RT-PCR reads through MiXCR, listing each CDR3 protein once. This table has around 180,000 distinct CDR3 sequences, roughly 8.7% appearing once. The sequences come from non-naive T cells sorted from PBMCs, collected on the day of vaccination. These receptors all come from a middle-aged man who received an inactivated influenza vaccine.

This chain links TRBV4-3 with TRBJ2-3; D may match TRBD1 or TRBD2 (6 bases each). The CDR3 has 15 residues. Germline lookup yields CDR1 LGHNA and CDR2 YSLEER. Trimming shortened V by 1 base and J by 4 bases, and 12 bases separated the two germline ends. The CDR3 is CASSQVGGWADTQYF. The CDR3 DNA reads as TGCGCCAGCAGCCAAGTCGGGGGCTGGGCAGATACGCAGTATTTT.

This rearrangement joins TRBV11-3 to TRBJ2-2; the D gene is possibly TRBD1 (7 bases). CDR1 is SGHNT, CDR2 YENEEA, per germline. The V gene lost 4 bases and the J gene lost 1 base, with 13 bases spanning the gap. The length of the CDR3 is 16 residues. The CDR3: CASSSAGGRNTGELFF. As DNA, the CDR3 is TGTGCCAGCAGCTCCGCAGGGGGGAGGAACACCGGGGAGCTGTTTTTT. Drawing the rest from reference TRBV11-3 and TRBJ2-2, the complete variable domain is EAGVVQSPRYKIIEKKQPVAFWCNPISGHNTLYWYLQNLGQGPELLIRYENEEAVDDSQLPKDRFSAERLKGVDSTLKIQPAELGDSAVYLCASSSAGGRNTGELFFGEGSRLTVL.

This clonotype was found many times. The CDR3 reads CAISEGRNRGNYEQYF. CDR3 DNA: TGTGCCATCAGTGAAGGTCGCAATCGGGGCAATTACGAGCAGTACTTC. The chain uses TRBV10-3 and TRBJ2-7; either TRBD1 or TRBD2 may supply D (5 bases each). The CDR3 is 16 residues long. In germline, CDR1 is ENHRY, CDR2 SYGVKD. The V gene lost 3 bases and the J gene lost 4 bases, with 19 bases spanning the gap.

At least ten counts were recorded for this clonotype. This chain links TRBV29-1 with TRBJ2-5; D not certain. The V and J ends lost 4 bases and 2 bases respectively, with 14 bases between them. Germline-derived CDR1 and CDR2 are SQVTM and ANQGSEA. The CDR3 sequence is 14 residues long. The CDR3 here is CSVGSKGRQETQYF. The CDR3 bases are TGCAGCGTTGGGTCTAAGGGCAGACAAGAGACCCAGTACTTC.

The chain joins TRBV28 to TRBJ2-1; TRBD2 is a possible D gene (5 bases). CDR1 MDHEN and CDR2 SYDVKM come from the germline V gene. V was clipped by 9 bases and J by 9 bases, with 15 bases between them. The CDR3 consists of 12 residues. The CDR3 nucleotides are TGTGCCAGTAGCCGGGGTCTTTTTGAGCAGTTCTTC. It is translated as CASSRGLFEQFF.

Many counts were recorded for this clonotype. This rearrangement joins TRBV6-1 to TRBJ2-1; 10 bases align to TRBD1. This CDR3 contains 18 residues. The V segment lost 5 bases and the J segment 1 base; nucleotides outside the gene matches: 11. Germline CDR1 is MNHNS and CDR2 is SASEGT. The CDR3: CASSQTGGLTSSYNEQFF. The CDR3 DNA sequence: TGTGCCAGCAGTCAGACAGGGGGCTTGACCTCTTCCTACAATGAGCAGTTCTTC.

The chain recombines TRBV6-5 with TRBJ2-1; perhaps D is TRBD1 or TRBD2 (5 bases each). Trimming took 2 bases from V and 6 from J, leaving 23 bases between them. Germline lookup yields CDR1 MNHEY and CDR2 SVGAGI. CDR3 length: 18 residues. The CDR3 region has the DNA TGTGCCAGCAGTTACCCTATATCGCCAGGGAGAGGAGGCAATGAGCAGTTCTTC. Translating it yields CASSYPISPGRGGNEQFF.

This clonotype was detected only a few times. The chain joins TRBV30 to TRBJ2-5; D gene unclear. V lost 0 bases to trimming and J lost 3 bases, with 14 bases between them. Germline V gene lookup returns CDR1 GTSNPN and CDR2 SVGIG (reference sequence). The CDR3 totals 15 residues. The CDR3 sequence: CAWSVLFGRKETQYF. The CDR3 DNA is TGTGCCTGGAGTGTACTGTTTGGCAGGAAAGAGACCCAGTACTTC.

Ten or more counts support this clonotype. The rearrangement links TRBV28 to TRBJ2-3, with D perhaps TRBD1 (6 bases). This CDR3 spans 16 amino acids. Per germline, CDR1 MDHEN and CDR2 SYDVKM. V gave up 6 bases and J gave up 2 bases, with 18 bases separating them. CDR3 bases: TGTGCCAGCAGGAAATCCCGGGACACCTACACAGATACGCAGTATTTT. Protein product: CASRKSRDTYTDTQYF.

A few counts support this clonotype. V and J are TRBV20-1 and TRBJ2-5, with TRBD2 matching 8 bases. The CDR3 spans 16 residues. With 1 base clipped from V and 5 bases from J, the junction kept 12 bases outside the gene matches. The germline V gene has CDR1 DFQATT and CDR2 SNEGSKA (reference sequence). The CDR3 coding sequence is TGCAGTGCTAGAGCCGGGACTAGGGGAACCCGGGAGACCCAGTACTTC. Translated, it gives CSARAGTRGTRETQYF.

This clonotype occurred many times. The V and J genes are TRBV4-1 and TRBJ2-3, with D possibly TRBD2 on 6 matching bases. V was shortened by 5 bases and J by 2 bases, with 20 bases between the two germline ends. The CDR3 has 17 residues. Germline CDR1 and CDR2: MGHRA and YSYEKL. The CDR3 region has the DNA TGCGCCAGCAGCACCCGAAGCCGCGGGGACCTCACAGATACGCAGTATTTT. Its protein is CASSTRSRGDLTDTQYF.

The V and J genes are TRBV7-9 and TRBJ1-5; D unresolved. The germline V gene has CDR1 SEHNR and CDR2 FQNEAQ (reference sequence). The length of the CDR3 is 13 residues. V lost 5 bases, J lost 7 bases, and 12 bases lay in between. The CDR3 sequence is CASSPSGIQPQHF. CDR3 bases: TGTGCCAGCAGCCCTAGTGGGATCCAGCCCCAGCATTTT.